A selection of T cell receptor beta chains follows, all from one sample in a study of neurological immune-mediated disorders. TCRdb reprocessed the 5' RACE reads with MiXCR, giving one entry per CDR3 protein. The sample shows 35,000 to 45,000 distinct CDR3 sequences, 3% to 3.5% of them seen only once. Sequenced input: PBMCs. Receptor source: a woman aged 55-70 years with multiple sclerosis. Each CDR3 is given with its conserved first and last residue. The D gene is left open where the match is weak. Clone sizes are given selectively: once, few, many, or a class where the clone is expanded.

cdr3_nt cdr3_aa v_call clone_size d_call j_call
TGTGCCACCAGCAGAGAAGCTGGATCGCGGGAGACCCAGTACTTC CATSREAGSRETQYF TRBV15 many - TRBJ2-5
TGTGCCAGCAGCCGTCGCCCAGGATCGTATCAGCCCCAGCATTTT CASSRRPGSYQPQHF TRBV3-1 many - TRBJ1-5
TGTGCCAGCAGCCTGGACAGGAATGAAAAACTGTTTTTT CASSLDRNEKLFF TRBV7-2 many TRBD1 TRBJ1-4
TGTGCCAGCAGCCTCCAGACTAGCGGGGTCACAGATACGCAGTATTTT CASSLQTSGVTDTQYF TRBV7-8 many TRBD2 TRBJ2-3
TGTGCCAGCAGTTTATTCGTACTGGGGGCGAGCTCCTACAATGAGCAGTTCTTC CASSLFVLGASSYNEQFF TRBV12-3/TRBV12-4 many - TRBJ2-1
TGTGCCAGTAGTGTGGGGACGGTTCAGCCCCAGCATTTT CASSVGTVQPQHF TRBV19 many - TRBJ1-5
TGCAGCGTTGATCAACAGGGGAAAGCTTTCTTT CSVDQQGKAFF TRBV29-1 many TRBD1 TRBJ1-1
TGCGCCAGCAGCTTGAAGGGCACAGATACGCAGTATTTT CASSLKGTDTQYF TRBV5-1 many - TRBJ2-3
TGCGCCAGCAGCTACAATAGGGCCAATAATTCACCCCTCCACTTT CASSYNRANNSPLHF TRBV5-1 - - TRBJ1-6
TGCGCCAGCAGCCCTACTGAGCCGGACAGGGTAGATACGCAGTATTTT CASSPTEPDRVDTQYF TRBV5-1 many TRBD1 TRBJ2-3
TGCGCCAGCAGCTTGGGGGCAGGGGGAATGAACACTGAAGCTTTCTTT CASSLGAGGMNTEAFF TRBV5-1 many TRBD1 TRBJ1-1
TGTGCCAGTAGTTTCTCCAGTGACGAGCAGTACTTC CASSFSSDEQYF TRBV19 many - TRBJ2-7
TGCAGTGCCAGGACAGGGGACTCCATAATAACCCTCACCTTC CSARTGDSIITLTF TRBV20-1 many TRBD1 TRBJ1-2
TGTGCCAGCAGCCCCAGCGGGGGGGCCCCAGATACGCAGTATTTT CASSPSGGAPDTQYF TRBV5-5 many TRBD2 TRBJ2-3